This TCR beta chain was obtained from a study of blood T cell repertoires in COVID-19. Study context: Researchers got acute and convalescent COVID-19 samples from the United States, Italy and Spain. PBMCs, B-cell-depleted T cells, or T cells were the source of the cDNA or gDNA that made up the material.

Authors' processing steps: Amplified reference gene primers provided the basis for estimating nucleated cell counts. Sequencing was performed with immunoSEQ multiplex PCR; in TCRdb, only in-frame clones are kept and a portion is missing. V, J and clone size reflect that table, while D and trimming were determined from the DNA. This table has tens of thousands of clones, around 78% appearing once. The CDR3 is 16 amino acids. V was shortened by 6 bases and J by 5 bases, with 22 bases between the two germline ends. Germline CDR1 reads LNHDA; CDR2 reads SQIVND (reference sequence). The receptor comes from a human donor in a cohort sampled during active COVID-19. The J gene is TRBJ1-1, the V gene TRBV19; D may be TRBD1 (5 bases). Source material: peripheral blood. The CDR3, as DNA: TGTGCCAGTAGCCTCTCGGGGGGTATTGTAGGAACTGAAGCTTTCTTT. This sequence encodes CASSLSGGIVGTEAFF.